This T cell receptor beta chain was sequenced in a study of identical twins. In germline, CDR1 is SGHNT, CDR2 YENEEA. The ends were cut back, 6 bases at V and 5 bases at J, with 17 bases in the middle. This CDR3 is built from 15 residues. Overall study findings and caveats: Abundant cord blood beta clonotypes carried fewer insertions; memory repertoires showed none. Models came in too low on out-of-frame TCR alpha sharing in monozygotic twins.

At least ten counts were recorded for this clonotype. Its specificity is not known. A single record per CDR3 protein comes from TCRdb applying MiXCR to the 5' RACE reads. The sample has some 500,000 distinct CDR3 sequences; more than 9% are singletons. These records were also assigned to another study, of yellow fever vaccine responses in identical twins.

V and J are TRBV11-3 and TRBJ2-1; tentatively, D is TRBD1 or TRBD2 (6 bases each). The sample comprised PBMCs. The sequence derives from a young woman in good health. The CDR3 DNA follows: TGTGCCAGCAGTCAAAGCCTTAGGGGGGACAATGAGCAGTTCTTC. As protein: CASSQSLRGDNEQFF.